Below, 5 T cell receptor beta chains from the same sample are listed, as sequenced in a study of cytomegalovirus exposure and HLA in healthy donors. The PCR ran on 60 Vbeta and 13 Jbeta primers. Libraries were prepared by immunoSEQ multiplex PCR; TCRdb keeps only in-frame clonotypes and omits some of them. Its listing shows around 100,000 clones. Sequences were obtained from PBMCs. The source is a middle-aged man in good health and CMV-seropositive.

This CDR3 reads CASWTGLGEQYF. CDR3 bases: TGTGCCAGCTGGACAGGGCTAGGCGAGCAGTACTTC. V gene TRBV6-6 combines with J gene TRBJ2-7; 8 nucleotides agree with TRBD1. This CDR3 is built from 12 residues. From germline, CDR1 is MNHNY and CDR2 SVGAGI (reference sequence). The V and J ends lost 8 bases and 6 bases, in that order; junction bases with no gene match: 6.

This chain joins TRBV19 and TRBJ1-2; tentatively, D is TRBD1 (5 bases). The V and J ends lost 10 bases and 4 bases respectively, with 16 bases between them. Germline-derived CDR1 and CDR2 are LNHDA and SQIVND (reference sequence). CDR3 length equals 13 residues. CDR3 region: CATAGGALYGYTF. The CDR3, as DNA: TGTGCCACCGCAGGAGGGGCTCTCTATGGCTACACCTTC.

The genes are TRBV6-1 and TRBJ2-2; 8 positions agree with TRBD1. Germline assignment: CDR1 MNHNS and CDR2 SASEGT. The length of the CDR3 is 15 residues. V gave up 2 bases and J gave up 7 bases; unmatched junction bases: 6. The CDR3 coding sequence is TGTGCCAGCAGTGAATTGGGCAGGGGGCGCGGGGAGCTGTTTTTT. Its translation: CASSELGRGRGELFF.

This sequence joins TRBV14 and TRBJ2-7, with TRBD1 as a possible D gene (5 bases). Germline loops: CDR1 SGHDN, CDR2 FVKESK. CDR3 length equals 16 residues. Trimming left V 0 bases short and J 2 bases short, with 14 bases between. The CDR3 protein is CASSQDQGIHPYEQYF. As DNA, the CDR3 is TGTGCCAGCAGCCAAGATCAGGGCATCCACCCCTACGAGCAGTACTTC.

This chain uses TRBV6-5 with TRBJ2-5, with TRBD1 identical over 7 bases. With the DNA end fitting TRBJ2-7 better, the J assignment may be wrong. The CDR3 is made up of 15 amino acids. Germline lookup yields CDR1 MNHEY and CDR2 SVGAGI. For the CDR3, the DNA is TGTGCCAGCAGCCCTTCACAGGGGACCCTCTACGAGCAGTACTTC. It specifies CASSPSQGTLYEQYF.